The text below deals with one T cell receptor beta chain. The antigen is undetermined. The data derive from a study of T cells in Graves' hyperthyroidism and ophthalmopathy. Study-level findings and limits: A 13 V-J signature model discriminated ophthalmopathy versus stable hyperthyroidism. Clonotypes that were expanded in thyroid above 0.001 mostly appeared in blood too.

The CDR3 runs 14 residues. Germline V gene data show CDR1 as DFQATT and CDR2 as SNEGSKA (reference sequence). The investigators amplified TCR beta CDR3 regions from RNA transcripts. The HTBI set primed first-round TCR CDR3 RT-PCR. TCRdb re-called the multiplex PCR reads through MiXCR, storing one row per CDR3 protein. The table shows 530,000 or so distinct CDR3 sequences, with around 45% occurring only once. Sequencing used peripheral blood or thyroid tissue (not recorded which). This sequence joins TRBV20-1 and TRBJ2-7; 10 positions match TRBD2. The DNA matches TRBJ2-1 better at its end, which makes the J call doubtful. The sequence was collected from a woman aged 18-29 years with Graves' hyperthyroidism. CDR3 DNA sequence: TGCAGTGCCATCGCGGGACTAGCGATGCATGAGCAGTTCTTC. This codes for CSAIAGLAMHEQFF.